This entry concerns a single TCR beta chain. Its antigen specificity is not known. Per-base quality was not reported, and no clone a single base away is much larger than it. The immunoSEQ Assay, a bias-controlled multiplex PCR, was used to amplify TCRbeta CDR3 regions from genomic DNA. On the authors' methods: Nucleated cell counts per sample were estimated from amplification of reference gene primers within the assay. To quantify the absolute abundance of each unique TCRbeta CDR3 rearrangement, sequence reads were collapsed and filtered. For each sample, productive Simpson clonality was calculated as the square root of Simpson's diversity index across productive rearrangements. TCRdb took this table from immuneACCESS and kept in-frame rearrangements with V and J called. Such tables lack part of the clones; where checked against another copy, unresolved V genes explain under half of the gap, and the rest is unexplained. Clone size and the V and J calls come from that table; the DNA yielded D and trimming. The sample has approximately 480,000 clones on record, about 91% of them singletons. Of the sample, around 0.9% is held by the ten largest clones.

The data stem from a study of blood T cell repertoires in COVID-19 (dated by TCRdb to the early 2020s). Looking at the study overall: Samples from collaborators originated in the United States, Italy and Spain and spanned both the acute and convalescent phases of COVID-19. A freely available public database, intended as a resource for researchers studying the immune response to SARS-CoV-2, is where the repertoires were released. Where available, HLA class I and class II types were taken from metadata supplied by the sample provider and were not determined by assay-based typing. Sample metadata almost always included a de-identified subject ID, COVID-19 status, age in years and sex. The material from the prospective study consisted of cDNA or gDNA derived from T cells, B-cell-depleted T cells, or PBMCs. The dataset comprised deeply sampled blood TCRbeta repertoires from subjects exposed to, actively infected with, or recovered from COVID-19. Samples were obtained from the ongoing ImmuneRACE study (first 160 participants) and from about 1,300 subjects provided by 6 global collaborators.

V gives up 4 bases and J gives up 0 bases, and the segment between their germline ends measures 16 bases. The CDR3 sequence holds 18 residues, the cysteine and phenylalanine included. Only the CDR3 part of the read is kept: 54 bases, read in frame from the first base. Taken from the germline V gene (reference sequence), the CDR1 and CDR2 loops are LNHDA and SQIVND. One collaborating source in Seattle enrolled patients during active infection and followed them longitudinally through the course of disease. Collaborating institutions collected whole blood in K2EDTA tubes following their own protocols. For TCRbeta analysis, collaborators shipped samples as frozen whole blood, isolated PBMCs, or DNA extracted from either of those sample types. What the authors observed across the whole study: The amount of clinical and demographic metadata varied by source and participant and was provided uncurated.

This sequence uses TRBV19 and TRBJ2-6, with a weak D call of TRBD1 (6 bases match). This TCR came from a man aged 18 to 35 with COVID-19, enrolled during active disease. Input material: peripheral blood. The CDR3 amino acid sequence is: CASSTPGQQFSGANVLTF. DNA sequence: TGTGCCAGTAGTACACCGGGACAACAGTTCTCTGGGGCCAACGTCCTGACTTTC.